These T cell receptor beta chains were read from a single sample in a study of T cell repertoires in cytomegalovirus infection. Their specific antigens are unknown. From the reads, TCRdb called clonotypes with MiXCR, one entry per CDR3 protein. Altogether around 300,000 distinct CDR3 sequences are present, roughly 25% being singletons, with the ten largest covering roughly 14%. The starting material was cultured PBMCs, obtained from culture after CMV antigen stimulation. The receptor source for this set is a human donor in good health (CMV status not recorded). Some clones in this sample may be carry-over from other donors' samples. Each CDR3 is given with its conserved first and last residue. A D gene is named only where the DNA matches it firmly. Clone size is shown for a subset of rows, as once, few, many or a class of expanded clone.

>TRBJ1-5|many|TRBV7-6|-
TGTGCCAGCAGCGCGGGGACCCTTAATCAGCCCCAGCATTTT
CASSAGTLNQPQHF
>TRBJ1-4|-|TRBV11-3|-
TGTGCCAGCAGCCCGGGGGAGAGGGGTGAAAAACTGTTTTTT
CASSPGERGEKLFF
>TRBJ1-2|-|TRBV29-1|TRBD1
TGCAGCGTTCTTAGAGAGACAGGGGGCGCAAATAACGGCTACACCTTC
CSVLRETGGANNGYTF
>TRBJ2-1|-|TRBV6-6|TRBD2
TGTGCCAGCAGCTACACTAGCGGGATGGGGAATGAGCAGTTCTTC
CASSYTSGMGNEQFF
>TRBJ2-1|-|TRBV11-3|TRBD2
TGTGCCAGCAGCCGGGCGGCTAGCGGTAGCTCCTACAATGAGCAGTTCTTC
CASSRAASGSSYNEQFF
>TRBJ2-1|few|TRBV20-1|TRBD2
TGCAGTGCGGGGGGACTAGTGGGGTTGAGAAATGAGCAGTTCTTC
CSAGGLVGLRNEQFF
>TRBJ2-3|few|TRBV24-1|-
TGTGCCACCAGTGATCCGCCCGGCGGCGCAGATTCCACAGATACGCAGTATTTT
CATSDPPGGADSTDTQYF
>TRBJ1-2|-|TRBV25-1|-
TGTGCCAGCAGTGAATATGGGGGGCTGAATGGCTACACCTTC
CASSEYGGLNGYTF
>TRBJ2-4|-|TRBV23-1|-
TGCGCCAGCAGTCAATCTAAGTTTATCAAAAACATTCAGTACTTC
CASSQSKFIKNIQYF
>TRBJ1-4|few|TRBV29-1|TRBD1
TGCAGCGCCAGAGGGACAGCAGCAACTAATGAAAAACTGTTTTTT
CSARGTAATNEKLFF
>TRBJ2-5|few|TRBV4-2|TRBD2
TGTGCCAGCAGCCCCCGGGTAGCGGGAGAGGGCCACCAAGAGACCCAGTACTTC
CASSPRVAGEGHQETQYF
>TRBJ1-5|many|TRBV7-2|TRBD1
TGTGCCAGCAGCTTAGGAACAGGGGGCGCCGGGGTTCAGCCCCAGCATTTT
CASSLGTGGAGVQPQHF
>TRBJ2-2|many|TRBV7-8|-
TGTGCCAGCAGCTTCTCCGCGCCCTCGAACACCGGGGAGCTGTTTTTT
CASSFSAPSNTGELFF
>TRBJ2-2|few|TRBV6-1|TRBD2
TGTGCCAGCAGTGAAGTTTGGGGGCGGGGGGGGACCGGGGAGCTGTTTTTT
CASSEVWGRGGTGELFF
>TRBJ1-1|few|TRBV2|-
TGTGCCAGCAGGGCCCGTCAACCAGGCGGGGGCACTGAAGCTTTCTTT
CASRARQPGGGTEAFF
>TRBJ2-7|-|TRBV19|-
TGTGCCAGTAGTATCACCGGGAGAGCCTACGAGCAGTACTTC
CASSITGRAYEQYF
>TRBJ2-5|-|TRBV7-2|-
TGTGCCAGCAGCTTATACCCAATCCAGGAGACCCAGTACTTC
CASSLYPIQETQYF
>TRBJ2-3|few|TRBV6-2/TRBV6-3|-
TGTGCCAGCAGTTACTCGTCTAGGCCTATCACGGCAGATACGCAGTATTTT
CASSYSSRPITADTQYF
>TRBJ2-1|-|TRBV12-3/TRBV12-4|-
TGTGCCAGCAGTTTAGGGATAGTCGCCTACAATGAGCAGTTCTTC
CASSLGIVAYNEQFF
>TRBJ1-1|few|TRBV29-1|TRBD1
TGCAGCGTTGAAGGGATAACAGGGGGCCCTTCGGGCCTGAACACTGAAGCTTTCTTT
CSVEGITGGPSGLNTEAFF
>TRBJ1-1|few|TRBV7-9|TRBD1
TGTGCCAGCAGCCCGGACAGGGTGCTGGGGACTGAAGCTTTCTTT
CASSPDRVLGTEAFF
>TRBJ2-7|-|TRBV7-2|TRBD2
TGTGCCAGCAGCCCTAGCGGGAGGGTGTACGAGCAGTACTTC
CASSPSGRVYEQYF
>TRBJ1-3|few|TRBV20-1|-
TGCAGTGCTCTCCCGAAGGGCGGGGGAGATGGAAACACCATATATTTT
CSALPKGGGDGNTIYF
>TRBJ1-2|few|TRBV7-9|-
TGTGCCAGCAGCGTACTACAGGCGTCCTATGGCTACACCTTC
CASSVLQASYGYTF
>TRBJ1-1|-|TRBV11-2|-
TGTGCCAGCAGCTTAGATCTGGCTACAGATGAAGCTTTCTTT
CASSLDLATDEAFF
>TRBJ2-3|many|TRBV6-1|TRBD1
TGTGCCAGCACCCGGACAGGAACCGGGACAGATACGCAGTATTTT
CASTRTGTGTDTQYF
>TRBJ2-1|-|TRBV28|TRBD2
TGTGCCAGCAGACCCCTTGCCGATTTGCGGGAGGAAAAGCAGTTCTTC
CASRPLADLREEKQFF
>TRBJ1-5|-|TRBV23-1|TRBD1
TGCGCCAGCAGTCAAGGGGACAGGGGGGTCTATAGCAATCAGCCCCAGCATTTT
CASSQGDRGVYSNQPQHF
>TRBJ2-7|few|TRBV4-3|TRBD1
TGCGCCAGCAGCCAAGGACTCTCCCCGGGACAGGGGGCCTACGAGCAGTACTTC
CASSQGLSPGQGAYEQYF
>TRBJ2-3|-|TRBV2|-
TGTGCCAGCGCCGCGGAAAGCACAGATACGCAGTATTTT
CASAAESTDTQYF
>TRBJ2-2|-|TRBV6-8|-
TGTGCCAGCAGTGCCAGGGTCCTCGGGGAGCTGTTTTTT
CASSARVLGELFF
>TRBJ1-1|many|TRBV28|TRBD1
TGTGCCAGCTCATCAGGACAGGGAACTGAAGCTTTCTTT
CASSSGQGTEAFF
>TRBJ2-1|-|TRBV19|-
TGTGCCAGTAGCGCGCTAGATCCCAATGAGCAGTTCTTC
CASSALDPNEQFF
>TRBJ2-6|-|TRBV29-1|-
TGCAGCGTTAGCTTGGGGGCCTCTGGGGCCAACGTCCTGACTTTC
CSVSLGASGANVLTF
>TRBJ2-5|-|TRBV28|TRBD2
TGTGCCAGCAGACCACTAGCGGGAGTTCTATTGGAGACCCAGTACTTC
CASRPLAGVLLETQYF
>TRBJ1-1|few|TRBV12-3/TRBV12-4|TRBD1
TGTGCCAGCAGTTCCGGGACAGGGAGGTCTGAAGCTTTCTTT
CASSSGTGRSEAFF
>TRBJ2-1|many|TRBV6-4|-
TGTGCCAGCAGTGACTCTAGCGGCTCCTACAATGAGCAGTTCTTC
CASSDSSGSYNEQFF
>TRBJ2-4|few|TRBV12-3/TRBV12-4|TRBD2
TGTGCCAGCAGCCTGACTAGCGGGGCCAAGGTTCAGTACTTC
CASSLTSGAKVQYF
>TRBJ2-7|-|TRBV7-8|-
TGTGCCAGCAGCCCGGAGAGAGAACAGGGTGACGAGCAGTACTTC
CASSPEREQGDEQYF
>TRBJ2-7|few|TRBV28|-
TGTGCCAGCAGTCCAAGTTACTCCTACGAGCAGTACTTC
CASSPSYSYEQYF
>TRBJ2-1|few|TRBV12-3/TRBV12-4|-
TGTGCCAGCACCCAGCAGCCCGAGGGGAATGAGCAGTTCTTC
CASTQQPEGNEQFF
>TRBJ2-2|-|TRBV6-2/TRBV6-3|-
TGTGCCAGCAGTTACTCTACTCGGGCAGAGAACACCGGGGAGCTGTTTTTT
CASSYSTRAENTGELFF
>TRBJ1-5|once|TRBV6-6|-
TGTGCCAGCAGACAGGGATCCAATCAGCCCCAGCATTTT
CASRQGSNQPQHF
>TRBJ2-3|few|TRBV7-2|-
TGTGCCAGCAGCTTCCCTAACGTGGTAGCGGAATCTAGCACAGATACGCAGTATTTT
CASSFPNVVAESSTDTQYF
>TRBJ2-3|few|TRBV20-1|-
TGCAGTGCTAGTAGACTAGTTTTGGCAGATACGCAGTATTTT
CSASRLVLADTQYF
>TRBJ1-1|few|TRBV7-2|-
TGTGCCAGCAGCTTAAACCGGATCCTTGCTAACTCCACTGAAGCTTTCTTT
CASSLNRILANSTEAFF
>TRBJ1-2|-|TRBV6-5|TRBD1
TGTGCCAGCAAACCAGCCGGGACAGGGGCTCGGAACTATGGCTACACCTTC
CASKPAGTGARNYGYTF
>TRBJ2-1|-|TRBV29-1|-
TGCAGCGTTAGCTTCAGGCTAGCGACCAATGAGCAGTTCTTC
CSVSFRLATNEQFF
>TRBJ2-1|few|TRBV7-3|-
TGTGCCAGCAGCTCGGTGGGGGTTTATCCCTACAATGAGCAGTTCTTC
CASSSVGVYPYNEQFF